The rows below give T cell receptor beta chains drawn from one sample of a study of T cell responses to AZD1222 COVID-19 vaccine. The data were produced by immunoSEQ multiplex PCR, yet TCRdb's version contains in-frame clones alone and is incomplete. Of around 130,000 clones listed, approximately 93% are singletons. Specimen: peripheral blood, collected on day 0 of AZD1222 vaccination. These receptors were collected from an adult in good health. Both conserved end residues are part of each CDR3. The D gene is left open where the match is weak. Rows give clone size only sometimes, using once, few, many, or a class for an expanded clone.

abundance: NA; j_gene: TRBJ1-6; d_gene: NA; v_gene: TRBV10-2; CDR3nt: TGCGCCAGCAGGTACAGGGAGGCCAATTCACCCCTCCACTTT; CDR3aa: CASRYREANSPLHF
abundance: NA; j_gene: TRBJ2-1; d_gene: NA; v_gene: TRBV6-5; CDR3nt: TGTGCCAGCGTCGGACACAATGAGCAGTTCTTC; CDR3aa: CASVGHNEQFF
abundance: NA; j_gene: TRBJ1-2; d_gene: TRBD1; v_gene: TRBV2; CDR3nt: TGTGCCGGAGGCTCCGACAGGGACTATGGCTACACCTTC; CDR3aa: CAGGSDRDYGYTF
abundance: NA; j_gene: TRBJ1-6; d_gene: NA; v_gene: TRBV5-3; CDR3nt: TGTGCCAGAAGCTTGACCGGGCGTCACATAGTTCGTAATTCACCCCTCCACTTT; CDR3aa: CARSLTGRHIVRNSPLHF
abundance: NA; j_gene: TRBJ2-1; d_gene: NA; v_gene: TRBV15; CDR3nt: TGTGCCACCAGCAGATCAAAGCGAGGTCGGGATGAGCAGTTCTTC; CDR3aa: CATSRSKRGRDEQFF
abundance: NA; j_gene: TRBJ2-2; d_gene: NA; v_gene: TRBV7-9; CDR3nt: TGTGCCGCAGTACCACTCGGGAGGAACACCGGGGAGCTGTTTTTT; CDR3aa: CAAVPLGRNTGELFF
abundance: NA; j_gene: TRBJ2-1; d_gene: NA; v_gene: TRBV6-5; CDR3nt: TGTGCCAGCAGCGGACCCGGGACTCATGAGCAGTTCTTC; CDR3aa: CASSGPGTHEQFF
abundance: NA; j_gene: TRBJ2-1; d_gene: NA; v_gene: TRBV6-2/TRBV6-3; CDR3nt: TGTGCCAGCAGTTCCTCCCCGCCCGGGAATGGGGGGCAGTTCTTC; CDR3aa: CASSSSPPGNGGQFF
abundance: NA; j_gene: TRBJ2-5; d_gene: NA; v_gene: TRBV2; CDR3nt: TGTGCCAGCAGTGCCGGGACATTACAAGAGACCCAGTACTTC; CDR3aa: CASSAGTLQETQYF
abundance: NA; j_gene: TRBJ2-7; d_gene: TRBD1; v_gene: TRBV7-8; CDR3nt: TGTGCCAGCAGCTCCGAGGGGACAGCCTACGAGCAGTACTTC; CDR3aa: CASSSEGTAYEQYF
abundance: NA; j_gene: TRBJ1-5; d_gene: NA; v_gene: TRBV11-2; CDR3nt: TGTGCCAGCAGCTTAGGGTTAGGTCAGCCCCAGCATTTT; CDR3aa: CASSLGLGQPQHF
abundance: NA; j_gene: TRBJ1-1; d_gene: NA; v_gene: TRBV2; CDR3nt: TGTGCCAGCAGTGAGGGGTGGGGAAGGATGAACACTGAAGCTTTCTTT; CDR3aa: CASSEGWGRMNTEAFF
abundance: NA; j_gene: TRBJ2-3; d_gene: NA; v_gene: TRBV7-9; CDR3nt: TGTGCCAGCAGCTTAGAAGGTAGCGCTATGACGCAGTATTTT; CDR3aa: CASSLEGSAMTQYF
abundance: NA; j_gene: TRBJ1-1; d_gene: TRBD1; v_gene: TRBV12-5; CDR3nt: TGTGCTAGTGGTTTAGGGGGACAGGGGAGTACTGAAGCTTTCTTT; CDR3aa: CASGLGGQGSTEAFF
abundance: NA; j_gene: TRBJ1-2; d_gene: NA; v_gene: TRBV5-6; CDR3nt: TGTGCCAGCAGCTTTCAGGGGACATCGTGGGGCTACACCTTC; CDR3aa: CASSFQGTSWGYTF
abundance: NA; j_gene: TRBJ2-7; d_gene: TRBD1; v_gene: TRBV4-1; CDR3nt: TGCGCCAGCAGCCCCGGGACAGGGGACATTTACGAGCAGTACTTC; CDR3aa: CASSPGTGDIYEQYF
abundance: NA; j_gene: TRBJ2-3; d_gene: TRBD2; v_gene: TRBV5-8; CDR3nt: TGTGCCAGCAGCGAGGGACTAGCGGTCGGCACAGATACGCAGTATTTT; CDR3aa: CASSEGLAVGTDTQYF
abundance: NA; j_gene: TRBJ1-2; d_gene: NA; v_gene: TRBV27; CDR3nt: TGTGCCAGCAGTTTTCTCCTCCGGCCAAATGGCTACACCTTC; CDR3aa: CASSFLLRPNGYTF
abundance: few; j_gene: TRBJ1-1; d_gene: TRBD1; v_gene: TRBV7-2; CDR3nt: TGTGCCAGCAGCTTGCGAGCGGGACAGATTGAAGCTTTCTTT; CDR3aa: CASSLRAGQIEAFF
abundance: once; j_gene: TRBJ1-3; d_gene: NA; v_gene: TRBV7-9; CDR3nt: TGTGCCAGTCCTTCGGGCGCCTCTGGAAACACCATATATTTT; CDR3aa: CASPSGASGNTIYF
abundance: NA; j_gene: TRBJ2-1; d_gene: NA; v_gene: TRBV27; CDR3nt: TGTGCCAGCAGTTCTATGACTACCTACTCCTACAATGAGCAGTTCTTC; CDR3aa: CASSSMTTYSYNEQFF
abundance: NA; j_gene: TRBJ1-4; d_gene: NA; v_gene: TRBV30; CDR3nt: TGTGCCTGGAACGCCCTCGGGCAGCAAAATGAAAAACTGTTTTTT; CDR3aa: CAWNALGQQNEKLFF
abundance: NA; j_gene: TRBJ1-1; d_gene: NA; v_gene: TRBV14; CDR3nt: TGTGCCAGCAGCCAAAGCGGGTTGAACACTGAAGCTTTCTTT; CDR3aa: CASSQSGLNTEAFF
abundance: NA; j_gene: TRBJ2-7; d_gene: TRBD2; v_gene: TRBV28; CDR3nt: TGTGCCAGCAGTTTAACTAGCGGCGTCGAGCAGTACTTC; CDR3aa: CASSLTSGVEQYF
abundance: NA; j_gene: TRBJ1-5; d_gene: NA; v_gene: TRBV3-1/TRBV3-2; CDR3nt: TGTGCCAGCAGCCAAGATAAAGGATTTCGGTGGGATCAGCCCCAGCATTTT; CDR3aa: CASSQDKGFRWDQPQHF
abundance: NA; j_gene: TRBJ1-4; d_gene: TRBD1; v_gene: TRBV10-1; CDR3nt: TGCGCCAGCGCGAATTATAACCGGGACAGTGATAATGAAAAACTGTTTTTT; CDR3aa: CASANYNRDSDNEKLFF
abundance: once; j_gene: TRBJ2-7; d_gene: TRBD1; v_gene: TRBV12-3/TRBV12-4; CDR3nt: TGTGCCAGCAGTTTAGGAGGGACAGCCCTAAGGACTTTC; CDR3aa: CASSLGGTALRTF
abundance: NA; j_gene: TRBJ1-3; d_gene: NA; v_gene: TRBV3-1/TRBV3-2; CDR3nt: TGTGCCAGCAGCCAAATAAAGGGGGGTGGAAACACCATATATTTT; CDR3aa: CASSQIKGGGNTIYF
abundance: NA; j_gene: TRBJ1-1; d_gene: TRBD1; v_gene: TRBV6-2/TRBV6-3; CDR3nt: TGTGCCAGCAGTTACTCGACGTTAGACAGGGGGCGATTGGAAGCTTTCTTT; CDR3aa: CASSYSTLDRGRLEAFF
abundance: NA; j_gene: TRBJ2-6; d_gene: NA; v_gene: TRBV30; CDR3nt: TGTGCCTGGAGTGTCCCAGGGCCTGGGGCCAACGTCCTGACTTTC; CDR3aa: CAWSVPGPGANVLTF
abundance: NA; j_gene: TRBJ1-1; d_gene: TRBD1; v_gene: TRBV18; CDR3nt: TGTGCCAGCTCACCCGGACAGGGGAAAGCTTTCTTT; CDR3aa: CASSPGQGKAFF
abundance: once; j_gene: TRBJ2-5; d_gene: NA; v_gene: TRBV28; CDR3nt: TGTGCCGGCGGTGGAGGCGGGGAGACCCAGTACTTC; CDR3aa: CAGGGGGETQYF
abundance: NA; j_gene: TRBJ1-2; d_gene: TRBD1; v_gene: TRBV30; CDR3nt: TGTGCCTGGAGCCAACACAGGGGGAACGGCTACACCTTC; CDR3aa: CAWSQHRGNGYTF
abundance: NA; j_gene: TRBJ2-1; d_gene: NA; v_gene: TRBV29-1; CDR3nt: TGCAGCGTCGAAAGCCCACGCCACAATGAGCAGTTCTTC; CDR3aa: CSVESPRHNEQFF
abundance: few; j_gene: TRBJ2-7; d_gene: TRBD2; v_gene: TRBV7-2; CDR3nt: TGTGCCAGCAGCTTAAGCCCGGGGGGGAACTACGAGCAGTACTTC; CDR3aa: CASSLSPGGNYEQYF
abundance: once; j_gene: TRBJ1-2; d_gene: TRBD1; v_gene: TRBV2; CDR3nt: TGTGCCAGCAGCCAAACAGGGGACAGTTCTCGCTACACCTTC; CDR3aa: CASSQTGDSSRYTF
abundance: NA; j_gene: TRBJ2-1; d_gene: NA; v_gene: TRBV6-5; CDR3nt: TGTGCCAGCAGTCCGGAGGGTGGCAATGAGCAGTTCTTC; CDR3aa: CASSPEGGNEQFF
abundance: once; j_gene: TRBJ1-1; d_gene: NA; v_gene: TRBV30; CDR3nt: TGTGCCTGGAGTGAGGGCCGGGGCGCTGAAGCTTTCTTT; CDR3aa: CAWSEGRGAEAFF
abundance: NA; j_gene: TRBJ1-2; d_gene: NA; v_gene: TRBV19; CDR3nt: TGTGCCAGTAGTATGACTGAGGGCTACACCTTC; CDR3aa: CASSMTEGYTF
abundance: few; j_gene: TRBJ1-2; d_gene: NA; v_gene: TRBV19; CDR3nt: TGTGCCAGTAGCCGAAGTAAGGACTATGGCTACACCTTC; CDR3aa: CASSRSKDYGYTF
abundance: NA; j_gene: TRBJ1-1; d_gene: NA; v_gene: TRBV6-5; CDR3nt: TGTGCCAGCAGCGGGGGTCTCGGGCCCACTGAAGCTTTCTTT; CDR3aa: CASSGGLGPTEAFF
abundance: once; j_gene: TRBJ1-3; d_gene: NA; v_gene: TRBV9; CDR3nt: TGTGCCAGCAGCGTCCTGAAGAGCACTGGAAACACCATATATTTT; CDR3aa: CASSVLKSTGNTIYF
abundance: NA; j_gene: TRBJ1-1; d_gene: NA; v_gene: TRBV21-1; CDR3nt: TGTGCCAGCAGCAAAGCAAAGCTTGAAGCTTTCTTT; CDR3aa: CASSKAKLEAFF
abundance: few; j_gene: TRBJ1-1; d_gene: NA; v_gene: TRBV6-5; CDR3nt: TGTGCCAGCACCCTCCAGAGAAACACTGAAGCTTTCTTT; CDR3aa: CASTLQRNTEAFF
abundance: once; j_gene: TRBJ1-1; d_gene: NA; v_gene: TRBV2; CDR3nt: TGTGCCAGCAGTGTTCACACGAACACTGAAGCTTTCTTT; CDR3aa: CASSVHTNTEAFF
abundance: NA; j_gene: TRBJ2-1; d_gene: TRBD1; v_gene: TRBV28; CDR3nt: TGTGCCAGCAGTTCCCGCCGGACAGGGGAGTTACTAAATGAGCAGTTCTTC; CDR3aa: CASSSRRTGELLNEQFF
abundance: NA; j_gene: TRBJ1-2; d_gene: NA; v_gene: TRBV3-1/TRBV3-2; CDR3nt: TGTGCCACGGGAACCTCCAATTTGTTAGGGCCCGGCTACACCTTC; CDR3aa: CATGTSNLLGPGYTF
abundance: NA; j_gene: TRBJ1-5; d_gene: NA; v_gene: TRBV5-8; CDR3nt: TGTGCCAGCAGCTTGCGCTTCGGTGGGGACAATCAGCCCCAGCATTTT; CDR3aa: CASSLRFGGDNQPQHF
abundance: NA; j_gene: TRBJ1-2; d_gene: TRBD1; v_gene: TRBV28; CDR3nt: TGTGCCAGCAGTCGAGGGACAGGGGGCTTGGGTGGCTACACCTTC; CDR3aa: CASSRGTGGLGGYTF
abundance: NA; j_gene: TRBJ2-5; d_gene: NA; v_gene: TRBV7-6; CDR3nt: TGTGCCAGCAGCTTAGCGTGGGGCGAGACCCAGTACTTC; CDR3aa: CASSLAWGETQYF
abundance: NA; j_gene: TRBJ1-4; d_gene: NA; v_gene: TRBV18; CDR3nt: TGTGCCAGCTCGTTGGGTTCAGTCAGAACTAATGAAAAACTGTTTTTT; CDR3aa: CASSLGSVRTNEKLFF
abundance: NA; j_gene: TRBJ1-4; d_gene: NA; v_gene: TRBV19; CDR3nt: TGTGCCAGTAGTCGGACAGCAACTAATGAAAAACTGTTTTTT; CDR3aa: CASSRTATNEKLFF
abundance: NA; j_gene: TRBJ2-7; d_gene: NA; v_gene: TRBV5-1; CDR3nt: TGCGCCAGCAGCTTTGTAGGGGGATTTTTGGCTACGAACTACGAGCAGTACTTC; CDR3aa: CASSFVGGFLATNYEQYF
abundance: NA; j_gene: TRBJ2-3; d_gene: NA; v_gene: TRBV20-1; CDR3nt: TGCAGTGCTAGTGAGTTTCCAGATACGCAGTATTTT; CDR3aa: CSASEFPDTQYF
abundance: NA; j_gene: TRBJ1-5; d_gene: TRBD1; v_gene: TRBV6-2/TRBV6-3; CDR3nt: TGTGCCAGCAGTTTTGGAGAAACCGGGACAGGGGGCATTCAGCCCCAGCATTTT; CDR3aa: CASSFGETGTGGIQPQHF